A selection of T cell receptor beta chains follows, all from one sample in a study of T cells in Graves' hyperthyroidism and ophthalmopathy. Via MiXCR, TCRdb re-called the multiplex PCR reads, giving one row per CDR3 protein. The sample shows some 550,000 distinct CDR3 sequences, 20% to 25% of them seen only once. The sample comprised blood. Receptors were obtained from a man between 18 and 29 years old with Graves' hyperthyroidism. The CDR3 runs from the conserved cysteine through the conserved F or W.

v_call: TRBV29-1
cdr3_aa: CSVEVGWERAEAFF

v_call: TRBV27
cdr3_aa: CASSLEVTFRGPSNQPQHF

v_call: TRBV6-1
cdr3_aa: CASTEPGTSYGYTF

v_call: TRBV7-2
cdr3_aa: CASSLLERGEGTQYF

v_call: TRBV7-8
cdr3_aa: CASSLYRDSIETQYF

v_call: TRBV6-2/TRBV6-3
cdr3_aa: CASSYRQKTEAFF

v_call: TRBV6-4
cdr3_aa: CASSRLSSGGLATDTQYF

v_call: TRBV28
cdr3_aa: CASSLGHKNYGYTF

v_call: TRBV11-2
cdr3_aa: CASSYRPGTPAGTDTQYF

v_call: TRBV7-3
cdr3_aa: CASSLGGEDGELFF

v_call: TRBV20-1
cdr3_aa: CSARTTNTGELFF

v_call: TRBV7-2
cdr3_aa: CASSLDTGMNTEAFF

v_call: TRBV11-2
cdr3_aa: CASRSLSGGAGGELFF

v_call: TRBV12-3/TRBV12-4
cdr3_aa: CASSHGLLYEQYF

v_call: TRBV11-2
cdr3_aa: CASSLDRAREQYF

v_call: TRBV27
cdr3_aa: CASSLLGVREQYF

v_call: TRBV11-2
cdr3_aa: CASSPHNRDKNTEAFF

v_call: TRBV7-9
cdr3_aa: CASSPRRATGKDTEAFF

v_call: TRBV6-1
cdr3_aa: CASSRVGGDGVSQPQHF

v_call: TRBV10-3
cdr3_aa: CAIKDRAPLYGYTF

v_call: TRBV28
cdr3_aa: CASRNRVGNQPQHF

v_call: TRBV3-1
cdr3_aa: CASSHTGTYEQYF

v_call: TRBV12-3/TRBV12-4
cdr3_aa: CASSLAIEAFF

v_call: TRBV28
cdr3_aa: CASSPLAGPPGYQETQYF